This passage covers 31 T cell receptor beta chains from one sample sequenced in a study of OX40 agonist ivuxolimab in advanced cancers. This table comes from immunoSEQ multiplex PCR, and its TCRdb copy is limited to in-frame clones, with some not included. Here the sample spans under 80,000 clones, roughly 81% being singletons. This specimen was CD4+ or CD8+ T cells sorted from blood, taken in a trial of the OX40 agonist ivuxolimab. The receptors were gathered from an adult with an advanced solid tumor such as melanoma, head and neck, liver or kidney cancer.

The genes are TRBV7-4 and TRBJ2-7; no clear D gene. Germline V gene data show CDR1 as SGHVT and CDR2 as SQSDAQ. With 2 bases removed from V and 0 bases from J, the gap between germline ends came to 5 bases. This CDR3 region has 13 residues. CDR3 DNA: TGTGCCAGCAGCTTACGGACCTCCTACGAGCAGTACTTC. Protein product: CASSLRTSYEQYF.

This chain connects TRBV4-2 to TRBJ2-1; no clear D gene. Germline loops: CDR1 LGHNA, CDR2 YNFKEQ. The CDR3 totals 15 residues. The V end was cut by 4 bases, the J end by 7 bases, with 17 bases between. Here the CDR3 DNA reads TGTGCCAGCAGCCCTGTAGGCTACCAAGAGAATGAGCAGTTCTTC. This gives the protein CASSPVGYQENEQFF.

This clone has a single count. This rearrangement joins TRBV6-6 to TRBJ2-3, with D perhaps matching TRBD1 or TRBD2 (5 bases each). V lost 2 bases and J lost 2, with 11 bases in between. Germline CDR1 MNHNY, CDR2 SVGAGI (reference sequence). The CDR3 is 15 amino acids. The CDR3 is CASSYPGRDTDTQYF. CDR3 in DNA: TGTGCCAGCAGTTACCCGGGGCGCGACACAGATACGCAGTATTTT.

The chain uses TRBV7-9 and TRBJ1-1; D not resolved. V lost 3 bases and J lost 4, with 12 bases in between. The CDR3 has 14 residues. The germline gives CDR1 SEHNR, CDR2 FQNEAQ (reference sequence). CDR3 loop: CASSFEGLSTEAFF. In DNA form, the CDR3 reads TGTGCCAGCAGCTTCGAGGGTCTCAGCACTGAAGCTTTCTTT.

The rearrangement joins TRBV10-3 to TRBJ2-1, with 9 bases identical to TRBD1. Germline values: CDR1 ENHRY, CDR2 SYGVKD. There are 15 residues in the CDR3. J lost 3 bases, V lost 7 bases, and 7 bases had no gene match. CDR3 region: CAITSTGGDYNEQFF. DNA for the CDR3: TGTGCCATCACTAGTACAGGGGGCGACTACAATGAGCAGTTCTTC.

The V call is TRBV30, the J call TRBJ2-7, with D perhaps given as TRBD1 or TRBD2 (6 bases each). Trimming removed 4 bases from V and 0 bases from J, with 16 bases in between. CDR3 size: 15 residues. The germline V gene encodes CDR1 GTSNPN and CDR2 SVGIG (reference sequence). CDR3 protein: CAWTQGGNPSYEQYF. In DNA form, the CDR3 reads TGTGCCTGGACCCAAGGGGGGAACCCCTCCTACGAGCAGTACTTC.

This clone was counted once. The chain links TRBV7-9 to TRBJ2-3; 10 nucleotides agree with TRBD1. Germline CDR1 reads SEHNR; CDR2 reads FQNEAQ (reference sequence). V dropped 2 bases and J dropped 3; count of bases not matched to a gene: 5. This CDR3 region has 16 residues. The CDR3 here is CASSLLTGGGTDTQYF. The DNA of the CDR3 is TGTGCCAGCAGCTTACTGACAGGGGGCGGAACAGATACGCAGTATTTT.

J is TRBJ2-2 and V is TRBV4-1; TRBD1 agrees at 7 bases. J gave up 4 bases and V 8 bases, and 4 bases lay outside the gene matches. CDR3 length equals 13 residues. Germline-derived CDR1 and CDR2 are MGHRA and YSYEKL. CDR3 amino acids: CASGSGGTGELFF. The DNA for the CDR3 is TGCGCCAGCGGGTCAGGGGGCACCGGGGAGCTGTTTTTT.

The V gene is TRBV28, the J gene TRBJ2-1; possibly TRBD1 for D (6 bases). The CDR3 contains 13 residues. Germline V gene lookup returns CDR1 MDHEN and CDR2 SYDVKM. V was trimmed by 11 bases and J by 4 bases, leaving 15 bases between them. The CDR3 DNA reads as TGTGCCGCCTTCCCGACAGGATACAATGAGCAGTTCTTC. As protein: CAAFPTGYNEQFF.

The CDR3 sequence is CAISGATGKGRDEQYF. The CDR3 DNA follows: TGTGCCATCAGTGGGGCGACAGGGAAGGGGAGGGACGAGCAGTACTTC. The chain combines TRBV10-3 with TRBJ2-7; D assignment may be TRBD1 or TRBD2 (7 bases each). The germline CDR1 and CDR2 sequences are ENHRY and SYGVKD. Between the trimmed V and J ends, which lost 4 bases and 5 bases, there was a span of 21 bases. This CDR3 contains 16 residues.

This CDR3 is CASGEGGETQYF. The CDR3 nucleotides are TGTGCCAGCGGAGAGGGAGGAGAGACCCAGTACTTC. This chain links TRBV5-4 with TRBJ2-5, with a possible D match to TRBD2 (6 bases). Germline lookup yields CDR1 SGHNT and CDR2 YYREEE (reference sequence). The CDR3 sequence is 12 residues long. V dropped 7 bases and J dropped 4 bases, with 11 bases sitting between them.

The chain combines TRBV11-2 with TRBJ1-6; unclear D gene. The CDR3 is 13 residues long. V was clipped by 1 base and J by 9 bases, with 7 bases between them. Germline loops: CDR1 SGHAT, CDR2 FQNNGV. Here the CDR3 DNA reads TGTGCCAGCAGCTTAGCGGACCGTTCACCCCTCCACTTT. Its protein is CASSLADRSPLHF.

The chain is built from TRBV2 and TRBJ2-7, with TRBD2 matching 14 bases. Germline-derived CDR1 and CDR2 are SNHLY and FYNNEI. The CDR3 consists of 18 residues. With V trimmed by 6 bases and J by 0 bases, 10 bases remained unmatched. CDR3 nucleotide sequence: TGTGCCAGCAGCCAAGGGCGGACTAGCGGGGGGAGCTCCTACGAGCAGTACTTC. Translated: CASSQGRTSGGSSYEQYF.

The chain employs TRBV27 and TRBJ1-1; a possible D gene is TRBD1 (5 bases). Trimming removed 7 bases from V and 4 bases from J, with 13 bases in between. This CDR3 contains 13 residues. CDR1 and CDR2 (germline): MNHEY, SMNVEV (reference sequence). In DNA, the CDR3 is TGTGCCAGCACCGCCGGGGGGGGCACTGAAGCTTTCTTT. Its translation: CASTAGGGTEAFF.

V usage is TRBV19 and J usage is TRBJ1-5; D is unresolved. Per germline, CDR1 LNHDA and CDR2 SQIVND (reference sequence). The CDR3 is 12 amino acids. V lost 5 bases and J lost 9, with 11 bases in between. The CDR3 DNA follows: TGTGCCAGTAGTCTCTCACGGGCGCCCCAGCATTTT. Translation gives CASSLSRAPQHF.

This chain joins TRBV5-6 and TRBJ1-1; 9 bases are a match to TRBD1. The CDR3 is made up of 15 amino acids. The germline V gene encodes CDR1 SGHDT and CDR2 YYEEEE. V was pared by 4 bases and J by 0 bases, with 4 bases of the junction left unmatched. The CDR3: CASSTDRGLNTEAFF. The DNA for the CDR3 is TGTGCCAGCAGCACGGACAGGGGCCTGAACACTGAAGCTTTCTTT.

The rearrangement links TRBV28 to TRBJ2-7, with 9 bases lining up with TRBD2. CDR1 and CDR2 (germline): MDHEN, SYDVKM. Trimming took 2 bases from V and 4 from J; bases not matched to a gene: 9. The length of the CDR3 is 16 residues. CDR3 bases: TGTGCCAGCAGTTTAAATCGGCTAGCGGGATCATACGAGCAGTACTTC. It is translated as CASSLNRLAGSYEQYF. The complete variable domain, with remaining parts taken from reference TRBV28 and TRBJ2-7, reads DVKVTQSSRYLVKRTGEKVFLECVQDMDHENMFWYRQDPGLGLRLIYFSYDVKMKEKGDIPEGYSVSREKKERFSLILESASTNQTSMYLCASSLNRLAGSYEQYFGPGTRLTVT.

This chain connects TRBV28 to TRBJ1-1, with D unresolved. CDR1 is MDHEN and CDR2 is SYDVKM in the germline V gene. The CDR3 contains 13 residues. V was pared by 6 bases and J by 3 bases, with 11 bases between. For the CDR3, the DNA is TGTGCCAGCAGCTCCCCCAGCTACACTGAAGCTTTCTTT. Its translation is CASSSPSYTEAFF.

The chain couples TRBV29-1 to TRBJ2-3, with D unresolved. CDR1 SQVTM and CDR2 ANQGSEA come from the germline V gene. CDR3 size: 12 residues. Trimming stripped 2 bases from V and 5 bases from J, with 8 bases between. CDR3 in DNA: TGCAGCGTTGAACCGGGCGGAGATACGCAGTATTTT. Its translation is CSVEPGGDTQYF.

The chain employs TRBV28 and TRBJ2-1, with D hard to call. In germline, CDR1 is MDHEN, CDR2 SYDVKM. This CDR3 region has 13 residues. With 4 bases removed from V and 1 base from J, the gap between germline ends came to 5 bases. The CDR3 here is CASSSVSYNEQFF. CDR3 DNA sequence: TGTGCCAGCAGTTCTGTATCCTACAATGAGCAGTTCTTC.

The J gene is TRBJ2-6, the V gene TRBV30, with D hard to call. CDR1 and CDR2 (germline): GTSNPN, SVGIG (reference sequence). Between the trimmed V and J ends, which lost 0 bases and 3 bases, there was a span of 3 bases. The CDR3 has 13 amino acids. CDR3 in amino acids: CAWSVNGANVLTF. CDR3 nucleotides: TGTGCCTGGAGTGTAAATGGGGCCAACGTCCTGACTTTC. Full variable domain (remainder filled in from reference TRBV30 and TRBJ2-6): SQTIHQWPATLVQPVGSPLSLECTVEGTSNPNLYWYRQAAGRGLQLLFYSVGIGQISSEVPQNLSASRPQDRQFILSSKKLLLSDSGFYLCAWSVNGANVLTFGAGSRLTVL.

This clone has only one observation. V gene TRBV18 combines with J gene TRBJ1-4, with 9 bases that match TRBD1. The CDR3 consists of 15 residues. CDR1 KGHSH and CDR2 LQKENI come from the germline V gene. Unmatched junction bases numbered 5, after V lost 3 bases and J lost 6 bases. CDR3 amino acids: CASSPGQGSDEKLFF. The DNA for the CDR3 is TGTGCCAGCTCACCGGGACAGGGATCGGATGAAAAACTGTTTTTT.

This chain uses TRBV19 with TRBJ2-7, with unresolved D. The ends were cut back, 3 bases at V and 1 base at J, with 7 bases in the middle. Germline CDR1 reads LNHDA; CDR2 reads SQIVND (reference sequence). This CDR3 has 13 residues. The CDR3 DNA follows: TGTGCCAGTAGTATGCAGGTTTCCTACGAGCAGTACTTC. It yields the protein CASSMQVSYEQYF.

The gene calls are TRBV4-1 and TRBJ2-4; D may be TRBD2 (6 bases). CDR3 size: 15 residues. Germline-derived CDR1 and CDR2 are MGHRA and YSYEKL. The V and J ends lost 0 bases and 4 bases respectively, with 10 bases between them. The CDR3 sequence is CASSQEGGTKNIQYF. The CDR3 DNA is TGCGCCAGCAGCCAAGAAGGCGGGACTAAAAACATTCAGTACTTC.

The chain is built from TRBV7-3 and TRBJ1-2, with 9 bases identical to TRBD1. The CDR3 is 18 residues long. V trimming: 5 bases; J trimming: 2 bases; junction bases outside the gene matches: 15. Germline CDR1 is SGHTA and CDR2 is FQGTGA. The CDR3 is CASSRFGPGQGRNYGYTF. CDR3 coding DNA: TGTGCCAGCAGCCGTTTTGGCCCGGGACAGGGCAGGAACTATGGCTACACCTTC.

This chain links TRBV4-2 with TRBJ1-1, with D uncertain. Germline CDR1 and CDR2: LGHNA and YNFKEQ. V lost 2 bases to trimming and J lost 6 bases, with 13 bases between them. The CDR3 spans 14 residues. CDR3 bases: TGTGCCAGCAGCCAACCTGACCTGGGAGCTGAAGCTTTCTTT. This encodes CASSQPDLGAEAFF.

This clone came up once. The chain has TRBV15 and TRBJ2-4; D assignment may be TRBD1 or TRBD2 (6 bases each). Per germline, CDR1 LNHNV and CDR2 YYDKDF (reference sequence). With 0 bases removed from V and 8 bases from J, the gap between germline ends came to 14 bases. CDR3 length: 15 amino acids. CDR3 protein: CATSRDPRGGDIQYF. CDR3 DNA sequence: TGTGCCACCAGCAGAGATCCCAGGGGAGGTGACATTCAGTACTTC.

The chain has TRBV5-6 and TRBJ2-3; no clear D. The CDR3 consists of 15 residues. V was clipped by 4 bases and J by 0 bases, with 12 bases between them. Germline V gives CDR1 SGHDT, CDR2 YYEEEE. CDR3 sequence (DNA): TGTGCCAGCAGCGCGTATAAGTTCAGCACAGATACGCAGTATTTT. This sequence encodes CASSAYKFSTDTQYF.

The chain couples TRBV2 to TRBJ2-1; 14 nucleotides align to TRBD2. CDR1 SNHLY and CDR2 FYNNEI come from the germline V gene. The CDR3 is 15 amino acids. V was pared by 6 bases and J by 3 bases, with 1 base of the junction left unmatched. The CDR3 bases are TGTGCCAGCAGGGGACTAGCGGGAGTCTACAATGAGCAGTTCTTC. This translates into CASRGLAGVYNEQFF.

This chain joins TRBV27 and TRBJ2-2, with D possibly TRBD1 on 5 matching bases. Trimming shortened V by 5 bases and J by 4 bases, and 17 bases separated the two germline ends. The CDR3 runs 16 residues. Germline V gene sequence: CDR1 MNHEY, CDR2 SMNVEV (reference sequence). The CDR3 loop reads CASSSLGDRVTGELFF. In nucleotides, the CDR3 is TGTGCCAGCAGTAGCCTAGGGGATCGGGTCACCGGGGAGCTGTTTTTT.

This chain links TRBV19 with TRBJ1-1, with TRBD1 matching 7 bases. Trimming cost V 4 bases and J 4 bases; bases outside gene matches: 6. Germline V gene data show CDR1 as LNHDA and CDR2 as SQIVND (reference sequence). The CDR3 contains 14 residues. CDR3 DNA: TGTGCCAGTAGTACCGACAGGGAAGGCACTGAAGCTTTCTTT. Its protein product is CASSTDREGTEAFF.